These T cell receptor beta chains were read from a single sample in a study of identifying expanded T cells in peripheral blood. Clones were sequenced by immunoSEQ multiplex PCR, and TCRdb holds only the in-frame ones, with some missing. Among 50,000 to 65,000 clones listed, under 85% were seen once. Material for sequencing was blood. The receptors were sampled from a person aged 18 to 70 in good health. Each CDR3 is given with its conserved first and last residue. A D gene is named only where the DNA matches it firmly. Not all rows give a size; the values are once, few, many and, for expanded clones, a class.

V	D	J	size	DNA	CDR3
TRBV5-4	TRBD1	TRBJ2-5	-	TGTGCCAGCAGCTTAAAATTCGGGACAGCCAAAGAGACCCAGTACTTC	CASSLKFGTAKETQYF
TRBV21-1	-	TRBJ2-7	-	TGTGCCAGCAGCAGGGGGCGGCGGGACCGTGACGAGCAGTACTTC	CASSRGRRDRDEQYF
TRBV10-3	-	TRBJ2-1	-	TGTGCCATCAGTGAGAATTCTCCAAGCTCCTACAATGAGCAGTTCTTC	CAISENSPSSYNEQFF
TRBV29-1	-	TRBJ2-1	-	TGCAGCGTTGGCCGGGACTCCTACAATGAGCAGTTCTTC	CSVGRDSYNEQFF
TRBV19	TRBD2	TRBJ2-5	-	TGTGCCAGTAGGAGGGGAGAAGCGGGGGTCGGGACCCAGTACTTC	CASRRGEAGVGTQYF
TRBV30	TRBD1	TRBJ1-5	-	TGTGCCTGGAGGGCCCAGGGGGGAGGACATCAGCCCCAGCATTTT	CAWRAQGGGHQPQHF
TRBV9	-	TRBJ2-1	-	TGTGCCAGCAGCGTCGAAAGAACTAGCCCCCTCAATGAGCAGTTCTTC	CASSVERTSPLNEQFF
TRBV11-3	-	TRBJ2-7	-	TGTGCCAGCAGCTTTAGCGGAGGGGTCGACGAGCAGTACTTC	CASSFSGGVDEQYF
TRBV11-2	-	TRBJ1-1	once	TGTGCCAGCAGCTTAGAGGGCAGGGCGATTGAAGCTTTCTTT	CASSLEGRAIEAFF
TRBV27	-	TRBJ2-3	once	TGTGCCAGCAGTCCCTCCGGGACACATAGCACAGATACGCAGTATTTT	CASSPSGTHSTDTQYF
TRBV6-1	TRBD1	TRBJ1-2	-	TGTGCCAGCAGTAAATACAGGGGAGAGGGCTATGGCTACACCTTC	CASSKYRGEGYGYTF
TRBV10-3	-	TRBJ1-2	-	TGTGCCATCAGTGAGTCGACTCTAGGTTTCTATGGCTACACCTTC	CAISESTLGFYGYTF
TRBV5-6	TRBD2	TRBJ2-3	-	TGTGCCAGCAGTCCTAGCGGGCGATTCACAGATACGCAGTATTTT	CASSPSGRFTDTQYF
TRBV9	-	TRBJ2-1	-	TGTGCCAGCAGCGGCTCGTCGATCGAGCTCAATGAGCAGTTCTTC	CASSGSSIELNEQFF
TRBV4-3	-	TRBJ2-7	once	TGCGCCAGCAGCCAAGTTCAGACGCTGGACCTGCGCGAGCAGTACTTC	CASSQVQTLDLREQYF
TRBV4-2	-	TRBJ2-7	-	TGTGCCAGCAGCCAACCAGCTTCCGGGACTCTGAGCTCCTACGAGCAGTACTTC	CASSQPASGTLSSYEQYF
TRBV7-9	-	TRBJ1-4	-	TGTGCCAGCAGCTTATTGGCGGGGTTTAATGAAAAACTGTTTTTT	CASSLLAGFNEKLFF
TRBV18	TRBD1	TRBJ1-6	few	TGTGCCAGCTCACTCGGACAGGGTGAGGATTCACCCCTCCACTTT	CASSLGQGEDSPLHF
TRBV5-1	TRBD2	TRBJ2-5	-	TGCGCCAGCAGCTTGGATGGGACTAGGGCGCCACGAGAGACCCAGTACTTC	CASSLDGTRAPRETQYF
TRBV19	-	TRBJ1-2	-	TGTGCCAGTAAGGATCCTAACTATGGCTACACCTTC	CASKDPNYGYTF
TRBV5-1	-	TRBJ2-2	-	TGCGCCAGCAGCTTAGCCGGGGAGCTGTTTTTT	CASSLAGELFF
TRBV7-2	-	TRBJ1-4	-	TGTGCCAGCAGCCATGGGAAAAGACACCTGAGAAATGAAAAACTGTTTTTT	CASSHGKRHLRNEKLFF
TRBV7-8	TRBD2	TRBJ2-2	-	TGTGCCAGCAGCTTATGGGGGGGCACCGGGGAGCTGTTTTTT	CASSLWGGTGELFF
TRBV7-7	-	TRBJ2-5	-	TGTGCCAGCAGCTACGACTTCTCACAAGAGACCCAGTACTTC	CASSYDFSQETQYF
TRBV29-1	-	TRBJ1-1	once	TGCAGCGGTGTGGGGGAAATGAACACTGAAGCTTTCTTT	CSGVGEMNTEAFF
TRBV7-2	TRBD2	TRBJ2-3	-	TGTGCCAGCAGCTTCCACAGCGGAGGGAGGGCAGATACGCAGTATTTT	CASSFHSGGRADTQYF
TRBV5-1	TRBD1	TRBJ1-2	-	TGCGCCAGCAGCCCCTTCCAGGGGGCCGACTATGGCTACACCTTC	CASSPFQGADYGYTF
TRBV5-1	-	TRBJ2-7	-	TGCGCCAGCAGCTTGGCACAGGTCCCATCTGAGGAGCAGTACTTC	CASSLAQVPSEEQYF
TRBV25-1	-	TRBJ2-2	-	TGTGCCAGCAGTGAACAGGGGGGTAGCACCGGGGAGCTGTTTTTT	CASSEQGGSTGELFF
TRBV7-2	-	TRBJ2-6	-	TGTGCCAGCAGCCCCACGACAAGGGCTGGGGCCAACGTCCTGACTTTC	CASSPTTRAGANVLTF
TRBV7-2	-	TRBJ2-1	-	TGTGCCAGCAGCTTAGGTTTGGGGGACAAGCAGTTCTTC	CASSLGLGDKQFF